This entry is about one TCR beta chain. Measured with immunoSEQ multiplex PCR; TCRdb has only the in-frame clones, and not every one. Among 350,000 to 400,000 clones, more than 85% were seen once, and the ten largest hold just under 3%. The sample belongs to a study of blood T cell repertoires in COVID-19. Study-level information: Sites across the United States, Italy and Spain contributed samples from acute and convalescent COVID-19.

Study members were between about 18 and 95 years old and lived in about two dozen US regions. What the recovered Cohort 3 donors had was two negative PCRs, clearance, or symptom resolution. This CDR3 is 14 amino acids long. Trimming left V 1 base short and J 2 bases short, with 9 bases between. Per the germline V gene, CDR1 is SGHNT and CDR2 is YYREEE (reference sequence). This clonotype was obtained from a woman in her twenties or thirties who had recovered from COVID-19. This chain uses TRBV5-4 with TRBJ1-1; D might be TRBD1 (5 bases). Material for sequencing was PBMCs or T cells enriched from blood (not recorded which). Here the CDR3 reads CASSLTGANTEAFF. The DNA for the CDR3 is TGTGCCAGCAGCTTGACAGGTGCAAACACTGAAGCTTTCTTT.